The 3 T cell receptor beta chains below all came from one sample that was sequenced in a study of regulatory T cells in long-lasting Graves disease. Investigators prepared the TCR beta libraries by applying iRepertoire HTBI primers and Arm-PCR of CDR3 regions. In TCRdb, the multiplex PCR reads were re-called with MiXCR into one record per CDR3 protein. The sample holds about 430,000 distinct CDR3 sequences, 15% seen once. Time point denoted: newly diagnosed GD, antithyroid drugs for less than 3 months. Extracted RNA from PBMCs served as the source of the TCR library. The sample was also reused in another study, on T cells in Graves' hyperthyroidism and ophthalmopathy.

The material was peripheral blood mononuclear cells (PBMCs), obtained at new diagnosis, from a patient treated with antithyroid drugs. These receptors were taken from a woman in her 40s with Graves disease.

The chain links TRBV6-5 to TRBJ2-3; perhaps TRBD2 as D (5 bases). Germline CDR1 and CDR2: MNHEY and SVGAGI. This CDR3 contains 14 residues. V lost 4 bases, J lost 2 bases, and 10 bases lay in between. The CDR3 loop is CASSWGSATDTQYF. Written as DNA, the CDR3 is TGTGCCAGCAGTTGGGGTAGCGCCACAGATACGCAGTATTTT.

This clonotype showed up just a few times. The rearrangement joins TRBV4-3 to TRBJ2-3, with D hard to call. The CDR3 totals 19 residues. V was clipped by 0 bases and J by 4 bases, with 23 bases between them. Looked up from germline, CDR1 is LGHNA and CDR2 is YSLEER. The CDR3 here is CASSQDLGRTARGPDTQYF. The CDR3 DNA reads as TGCGCCAGCAGCCAAGATCTAGGAAGGACGGCCCGCGGCCCAGATACGCAGTATTTT.

As for this clonotype: It may be a read error: a sequence one base away is much more abundant. The chain uses TRBV10-3 and TRBJ2-1; D gene ambiguous. CDR3 length equals 13 residues. The germline V gene has CDR1 ENHRY and CDR2 SYGVKD. This chain's CDR3 is CAISGSRNNERFF. In DNA form, the CDR3 reads TGTGCCATCAGTGGTTCTAGAAACAATGAGCGGTTCTTC.